Listed below are T cell receptor beta chains from one sample, sequenced in a study of long-term antiretroviral therapy in people with HIV. Clones were read by immunoSEQ multiplex PCR, and TCRdb kept only the in-frame ones, dropping some. This sample has approximately 20,000 clones, with around nine tenths found just once. The sample here was unsorted PBMCs, taken 0.6 years after starting antiretroviral therapy. The source is a man aged 55 to 70 with HIV. Both conserved end residues are part of each CDR3. The D gene is left open where the match is weak. Expanded clones are given a class, and other clones once, few, many or no size at all.

D gene	J gene	V gene	clone size	CDR3 DNA	CDR3 protein
.	TRBJ1-2	TRBV4-3	.	TGCGCCAGCAGCCAAGGTCACGGAGACTATGGCTACACCTTC	CASSQGHGDYGYTF
.	TRBJ1-4	TRBV19	few	TGTGCCAGTAGTGCTCGGACAGTGGCAACTAATGAAAAACTGTTTTTT	CASSARTVATNEKLFF
.	TRBJ2-1	TRBV13	once	TGTGCCAGCAGCTTAGGGACTAGGAATGAGCAGTTCTTC	CASSLGTRNEQFF
.	TRBJ1-6	TRBV6-5	.	TGTGCCAGCAGAACAGGGAATAATTCACCCCTCCACTTT	CASRTGNNSPLHF
.	TRBJ1-1	TRBV6-1	once	TGTGCCAGCAGCGGACATCTGAACACTGAAGCTTTCTTT	CASSGHLNTEAFF
.	TRBJ2-3	TRBV5-1	.	TGCGCCAGCAGCTTGGCCAGGTTCACAGATACGCAGTATTTT	CASSLARFTDTQYF
.	TRBJ1-1	TRBV7-9	.	TGTGCCAGCAGCCGGGACCAGGGGATGAACACTGAAGCTTTCTTT	CASSRDQGMNTEAFF
TRBD2	TRBJ2-5	TRBV7-2	.	TGTGCCAGCAGCTTAGGCGGGACTAGTCTGGAGACCCAGTACTTC	CASSLGGTSLETQYF
.	TRBJ2-7	TRBV7-8	.	TGTGCCAGCAGCTTAGTAGACGCTGACTCCTACGAGCAGTACTTC	CASSLVDADSYEQYF
.	TRBJ1-2	TRBV7-2	.	TGTGCCAGCAGCTTCGGACGTAGGAACTATGGCTACACCTTC	CASSFGRRNYGYTF
.	TRBJ2-7	TRBV11-3	.	TGTGCCAGCAGCTCGGGACCTGCGGAGCAGTACTTC	CASSSGPAEQYF
.	TRBJ1-6	TRBV28	.	TGTGCCAGCAGTTTTCTTCGTGGCAGTAATTCACCCCTCCACTTT	CASSFLRGSNSPLHF
TRBD2	TRBJ2-5	TRBV2	.	TGTGCCAGCAGTGGACTAGCGGGAGAGACCCAGTACTTC	CASSGLAGETQYF
.	TRBJ2-1	TRBV5-6	.	TGTGCCAGCAGCCGACAGTTAATTGAGTTCTTC	CASSRQLIEFF
.	TRBJ2-5	TRBV27	.	TGTGCCAGCAGTCCACTTAGACAGAGCGAATACCAAGAGACCCAGTACTTC	CASSPLRQSEYQETQYF
TRBD1	TRBJ1-6	TRBV4-3	.	TGCGCCAGCAGCCAAGTTGTCAGGGGGCATTCACCCCTCCACTTT	CASSQVVRGHSPLHF
.	TRBJ1-4	TRBV18	.	TGTGCCAGCTCACCCACTACCAGGGGCTTTGAAAAACTGTTTTTT	CASSPTTRGFEKLFF
.	TRBJ2-5	TRBV11-2	.	TGTGCCAGCAGCTTAGATCTCGGAAGAGGATTCCAAGAGACCCAGTACTTC	CASSLDLGRGFQETQYF
.	TRBJ2-2	TRBV13	.	TGTGCCAGCAGGGACACCGGGGAGCTGTTTTTT	CASRDTGELFF
.	TRBJ1-2	TRBV15	.	TGTGCCACCAGCAGGGCGAGGGATGGCTACACCTTC	CATSRARDGYTF
TRBD2	TRBJ2-2	TRBV7-3	.	TGTGCCAGCACCCCTACCGGGGGGAGCGACACCGGGGAGCTGTTTTTT	CASTPTGGSDTGELFF
TRBD2	TRBJ2-7	TRBV5-1	.	TGCGCCAGCAGCTTGGTCAGCGGGAGGGCTGAATACGAGCAGTACTTC	CASSLVSGRAEYEQYF
.	TRBJ1-3	TRBV2	.	TGTGCCAGCAGTGAAGGGGGGAGAACGGGAAACACCATATATTTT	CASSEGGRTGNTIYF
.	TRBJ2-2	TRBV12-1	.	.	CASSSNIFWTGPNTGELFF
.	TRBJ1-5	TRBV6-5	.	TGTGCCAGCAGTTACTCGGAGGGGACCCAGCCCCAGCATTTT	CASSYSEGTQPQHF
.	TRBJ2-1	TRBV15	.	TGTGCCACCAGCAGGCCCACCCACGGGAACAATGAGCAGTTCTTC	CATSRPTHGNNEQFF
.	TRBJ2-2	TRBV25-1	.	TGTGCCAGCAGTGCATATGGCGGGGAGCTGTTTTTT	CASSAYGGELFF
.	TRBJ1-5	TRBV9	once	TGTGCCAGCAGCGTAGGAGGTTTTGGCAATCAGCCCCAGCATTTT	CASSVGGFGNQPQHF
.	TRBJ1-1	TRBV7-9	.	TGTGCCAGCAGCACGCAGGAGGGCACTGAAGCTTTCTTT	CASSTQEGTEAFF
.	TRBJ2-5	TRBV4-1	.	TGCGCCAGCAGCCAAGTTCCTCCCGGGCCCTCCCCAGAGACCCAGTACTTC	CASSQVPPGPSPETQYF